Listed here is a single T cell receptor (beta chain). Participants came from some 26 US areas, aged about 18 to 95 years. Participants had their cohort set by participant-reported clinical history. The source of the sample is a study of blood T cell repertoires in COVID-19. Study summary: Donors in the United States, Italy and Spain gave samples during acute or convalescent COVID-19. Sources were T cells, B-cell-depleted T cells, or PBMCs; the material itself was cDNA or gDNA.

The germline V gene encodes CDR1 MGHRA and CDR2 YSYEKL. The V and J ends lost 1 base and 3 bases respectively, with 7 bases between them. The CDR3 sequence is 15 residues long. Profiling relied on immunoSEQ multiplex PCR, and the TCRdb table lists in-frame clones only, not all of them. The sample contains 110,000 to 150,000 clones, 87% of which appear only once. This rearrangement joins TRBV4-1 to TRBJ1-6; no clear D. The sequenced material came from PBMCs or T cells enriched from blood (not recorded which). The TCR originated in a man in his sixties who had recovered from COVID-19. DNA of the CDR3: TGCGCCAGCAGCCAAGGTCTATTCTATAATTCACCCCTCCACTTT. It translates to CASSQGLFYNSPLHF.